These 7 T cell receptor beta chains originate from one sample sequenced in a study of blood T cell repertoires in COVID-19. The method was immunoSEQ multiplex PCR; TCRdb's version includes in-frame clones alone and lacks a portion of them. The table includes 150,000 to 200,000 clones, 85% to 90% detected once. Sequencing input: peripheral blood. Every receptor here comes from a woman older than 75 in a cohort sampled during active or convalescent COVID-19.

The chain combines TRBV5-6 with TRBJ2-1; 8 positions match TRBD2. The V and J ends lost 6 bases and 3 bases, in that order; junction bases with no gene match: 11. Looked up from germline, CDR1 is SGHDT and CDR2 is YYEEEE. The CDR3 sequence is 16 residues long. The CDR3 spells CASTRGASGRYNEQFF. Written as DNA, the CDR3 is TGTGCCAGCACCCGAGGGGCTAGCGGGCGCTACAATGAGCAGTTCTTC.

The V gene is TRBV5-1, the J gene TRBJ1-4; D ambiguous. From germline, CDR1 is SGHRS and CDR2 YFSETQ. V lost 0 bases, J lost 8 bases, and 14 bases lay in between. This CDR3 is 15 amino acids long. CDR3 sequence (DNA): TGCGCCAGCAGCTTGGCGGCCACGATGGGCGAAAAACTGTTTTTT. It codes for CASSLAATMGEKLFF.

On this clone itself: Since the CDR3 does not end with the conserved phenylalanine or tryptophan, this likely comes from a read error. The limits of the CDR3 on the DNA are not certain, so only TCRdb's listed CDR3 is given. V and J are TRBV11-2 and TRBJ2-7; the D call of TRBD1 is as the table states it, not checked on the DNA. The CDR3 comprises 11 residues, both ends counted. Germline loops: CDR1 SGHAT, CDR2 FQNNGV. CDR3 sequence: CASSLDQALGI.

V and J are TRBV5-1 and TRBJ2-1; 13 bases align to TRBD2. The CDR3 contains 15 residues. V gave up 5 bases and J gave up 8 bases; unmatched junction bases: 7. Germline CDR1 is SGHRS and CDR2 is YFSETQ. The CDR3 sequence is CASRQTSGRAYEQFF. The CDR3 bases are TGCGCCAGCAGGCAAACTAGCGGGAGGGCCTATGAGCAGTTCTTC.

The chain combines TRBV27 with TRBJ2-2, with 9 nucleotides matching TRBD1. Trimming at V came to 3 bases and at J to 5 bases, leaving 7 bases not matched to a gene. CDR3 size: 16 residues. Germline V gene sequence: CDR1 MNHEY, CDR2 SMNVEV (reference sequence). CDR3 in amino acids: CASSFWGQGQTGELFF. CDR3 coding DNA: TGTGCCAGCAGTTTCTGGGGACAGGGCCAGACCGGGGAGCTGTTTTTT.

The V gene is TRBV12-3 or TRBV12-4, the J gene TRBJ2-1; 7 nucleotides align to TRBD1. CDR3 length: 13 amino acids. With 10 bases clipped from V and 4 bases from J, the junction kept 7 bases outside the gene matches. The CDR3 region has the DNA TGTGCCATTCGGGACAGTTCTTACAATGAGCAGTTCTTC. This gives the protein CAIRDSSYNEQFF.

The V call is TRBV5-4, the J call TRBJ2-1; weak D call: TRBD2 (6 bases). V was clipped by 5 bases and J by 11 bases, with 17 bases between them. CDR1 is SGHNT, CDR2 YYREEE, per germline (reference sequence). This CDR3 comprises 13 residues. The CDR3 reads CASSYLTGTQQFF. In DNA, the CDR3 is TGTGCCAGCAGTTATCTAACCGGGACTCAGCAGTTCTTC.